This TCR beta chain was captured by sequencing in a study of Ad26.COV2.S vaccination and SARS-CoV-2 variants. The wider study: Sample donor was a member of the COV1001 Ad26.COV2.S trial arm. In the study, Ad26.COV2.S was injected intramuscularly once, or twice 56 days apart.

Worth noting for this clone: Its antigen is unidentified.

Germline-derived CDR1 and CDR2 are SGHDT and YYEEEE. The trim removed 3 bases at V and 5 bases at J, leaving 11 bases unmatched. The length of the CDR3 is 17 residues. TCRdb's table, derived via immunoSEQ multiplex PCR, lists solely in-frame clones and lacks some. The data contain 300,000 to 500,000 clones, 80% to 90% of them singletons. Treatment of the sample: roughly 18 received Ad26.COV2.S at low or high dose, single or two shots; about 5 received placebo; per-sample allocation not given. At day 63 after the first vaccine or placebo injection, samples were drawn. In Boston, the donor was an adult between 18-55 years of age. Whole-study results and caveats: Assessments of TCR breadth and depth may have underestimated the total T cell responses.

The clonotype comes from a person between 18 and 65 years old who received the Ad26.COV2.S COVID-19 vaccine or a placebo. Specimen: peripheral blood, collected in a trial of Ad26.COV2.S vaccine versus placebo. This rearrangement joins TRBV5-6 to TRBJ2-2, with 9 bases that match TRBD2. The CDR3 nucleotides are TGTGCCAGCAGCTGGCAGGGCGGGGGGGCCGAGACCGGGGAGCTGTTTTTT. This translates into CASSWQGGGAETGELFF.